The clone carrying this TCR beta chain was picked up one time. The CDR3 length is 14 residues. The J segment lost 5 bases and the V segment lost 1 base, leaving 3 bases of the junction unmatched. Germline CDR1 reads KGHSH; CDR2 reads LQKENI. The data were produced by immunoSEQ multiplex PCR, yet TCRdb's version contains in-frame clones alone and is incomplete. The data hold more than 100,000 clones, with under 95% observed a single time. These data originate in a study of control samples from healthy donors and cancer patients. Sequenced input: blood. This TCR derives from a man between 18 and 35 years old in good health. The chain links TRBV18 to TRBJ2-7; 9 bases match TRBD1. In nucleotides, the CDR3 is TGTGCCAGCTCACCACAAGGGACAGGGAACGAGCAGTACTTC. It translates to CASSPQGTGNEQYF.